This TCR beta chain was profiled in a study of response to subunit inactivated influenza vaccine. Study-level results: The authors suggested that few new T cells are recruited per seasonal influenza vaccination.

TCRdb recomputed calls from the RT-PCR reads with MiXCR, one row per CDR3 protein. The table has under 950,000 distinct CDR3 sequences, 21% seen once; the top ten hold approximately 10%. About this clonotype itself: Its antigen is unknown.

The germline V gene has CDR1 MDHEN and CDR2 SYDVKM. The CDR3 consists of 14 residues. V lost 5 bases to trimming and J lost 6 bases; unmatched junction nucleotides: 7. Sequences were derived from PBMCs from blood, sampled roughly 5 days after vaccination. The clonotype originates from a man in his fifties who received an inactivated influenza vaccine. The V call is TRBV28, the J call TRBJ2-7, with 10 bases fitting TRBD2. Here the CDR3 DNA reads TGTGCCAGCAGTCTTACTAGCGGGGCTTTCGAGCAGTACTTC. Its translation: CASSLTSGAFEQYF.